Presented here are 28 T cell receptor beta chains from one specimen sequenced in a study of T-cell reconstitution after alpha-beta-depleted transplantation in children. It was with unique molecular identifiers that the TCRbeta library was prepared. TCRdb redid the calling of the PCR reads with MiXCR, one entry per CDR3 protein. The data contain some 460,000 distinct CDR3 sequences, roughly 17% of them singletons. This material consisted of PBMCs, mostly from graft donor cells, taken 360 days after TCRalphabeta/CD19-depleted stem cell transplant. These receptors were collected from a boy under two years old who had a stem cell transplant for Wiskott-Aldrich syndrome, so the T cells may come from the graft donor.

The genes are TRBV20-1 and TRBJ2-7; D not certain. Trimming took off 0 bases at V and 6 bases at J, with 12 bases between the two ends. The germline gives CDR1 DFQATT, CDR2 SNEGSKA (reference sequence). The CDR3 has 13 amino acids. CDR3 loop: CSARDHWFFEQYF. CDR3 bases: TGCAGTGCTAGAGATCATTGGTTTTTCGAGCAGTACTTC.

The chain carries TRBV6-1 and TRBJ1-6; a weak D match, TRBD1 (5 bases). The CDR3 spans 11 residues. CDR1 MNHNS and CDR2 SASEGT come from the germline V gene. V was pared by 8 bases and J by 7 bases, with 6 bases between. The CDR3 here is CASRGNSPLHF. The CDR3 DNA follows: TGTGCCAGCCGGGGGAATTCACCCCTCCACTTT.

This chain uses TRBV4-1 with TRBJ2-2, with TRBD2 matching 10 bases. CDR1 MGHRA and CDR2 YSYEKL come from the germline V gene. This CDR3 has 15 amino acids. Trimming cost V 0 bases and J 5 bases; bases outside gene matches: 0. As DNA, the CDR3 is TGCGCCAGCAGCCAAGATAGCGGGGGGACCGGGGAGCTGTTTTTT. Encoded protein: CASSQDSGGTGELFF.

In this sample, this clonotype turned up a few times. J is TRBJ2-1 and V is TRBV24-1, with D unclear. Germline-derived CDR1 and CDR2 are KGHDR and SFDVKD. This CDR3 is 16 amino acids long. The V end was cut by 4 bases, the J end by 2 bases, with 14 bases between. CDR3 protein: CATSDPIVGTYNEQFF. CDR3 in DNA: TGTGCCACCAGTGACCCCATTGTGGGTACCTACAATGAGCAGTTCTTC.

A few counts support this clonotype. The rearrangement uses TRBV4-1 and TRBJ2-1; D perhaps matches TRBD2 (6 bases). The germline gives CDR1 MGHRA, CDR2 YSYEKL. Trimming shortened V by 0 bases and J by 3 bases, and 18 bases separated the two germline ends. The CDR3 spans 18 residues. The CDR3 coding sequence is TGCGCCAGCAGCCAAGATAGGAGCCCTGCGGGGCTCTACAATGAGCAGTTCTTC. Translating it yields CASSQDRSPAGLYNEQFF.

This clonotype has ten or more counts. This chain connects TRBV15 to TRBJ2-1; 9 positions agree with TRBD2. Germline V gene sequence: CDR1 LNHNV, CDR2 YYDKDF (reference sequence). This CDR3 region has 14 residues. The J segment lost 6 bases and the V segment lost 3 bases, leaving 3 bases of the junction unmatched. CDR3 region: CATSRVAGVNEQFF. CDR3 nucleotide sequence: TGTGCCACCAGCAGGGTAGCGGGAGTCAATGAGCAGTTCTTC.

The table lists this clonotype with many counts. The V gene is TRBV29-1, the J gene TRBJ2-5; no definite D call. The germline V gene encodes CDR1 SQVTM and CDR2 ANQGSEA. V was shortened by 7 bases and J by 4 bases, with 7 bases between the two germline ends. The CDR3 covers 10 residues. The CDR3 loop reads CSGAIETQYF. Written as DNA, the CDR3 is TGCAGCGGAGCAATAGAGACCCAGTACTTC.

V and J are TRBV6-5 and TRBJ1-6; tentatively, D is TRBD1 (5 bases). The CDR3 consists of 12 residues. Looked up from germline, CDR1 is MNHEY and CDR2 is SVGAGI. Between the trimmed V and J ends, which lost 6 bases and 7 bases, there was a span of 7 bases. CDR3 sequence (DNA): TGTGCCAGCAGGCCAGGGAATTCACCCCTCCACTTT. The encoded protein is CASRPGNSPLHF.

With regard to this clonotype: An end of the junction does not agree with germline; a read error may underlie this. The chain joins TRBV4-3 to TRBJ2-1; D not resolved. The CDR3 runs 12 residues. Germline CDR1 and CDR2: LGHNA and YSLEER. The CDR3 sequence: CASSQDPLSVLW. The CDR3 bases are TGCGCCAGCAGCCAAGACCCACTATCCGTCCTCTGG.

This sequence joins TRBV29-1 and TRBJ2-3, with 11 bases that match TRBD1. Germline V gene lookup returns CDR1 SQVTM and CDR2 ANQGSEA. The CDR3 length is 14 residues. V shed 3 bases, J shed 4 bases, and the junction held 3 bases outside the gene matches. The CDR3 is CSVERDRGADTQYF. Here the CDR3 DNA reads TGCAGCGTTGAGCGGGACAGGGGGGCAGATACGCAGTATTTT.

This clonotype was seen ten or more times. V is TRBV11-2 and J is TRBJ2-2; perhaps TRBD1 as D (5 bases). V was clipped by 5 bases and J by 3 bases, with 10 bases between them. This CDR3 region has 14 residues. Germline assignment: CDR1 SGHAT and CDR2 FQNNGV. This chain's CDR3 is CASSIGVYTGELFF. The CDR3 nucleotides are TGTGCCAGCAGCATAGGGGTGTACACCGGGGAGCTGTTTTTT.

This clonotype was counted between two and nine times. The CDR3 here is CSAGTGGHTQYF. Here the CDR3 DNA reads TGCAGTGCCGGGACAGGGGGACATACGCAGTATTTT. The gene calls are TRBV20-1 and TRBJ2-3; the match to TRBD1 covers 11 bases. Trimming took 6 bases from V and 7 from J; bases not matched to a gene: 3. CDR1 is DFQATT and CDR2 is SNEGSKA in the germline V gene (reference sequence). The CDR3 consists of 12 residues.

This chain joins TRBV2 and TRBJ2-4, with TRBD2 identical over 7 bases. Germline loops: CDR1 SNHLY, CDR2 FYNNEI. The CDR3 is made up of 16 amino acids. Germline trimming cut 4 bases from V and 7 bases from J; bases unmatched to any gene: 13. The CDR3 is CASSAPKGGPRNIQYF. The CDR3 DNA follows: TGTGCCAGCAGTGCCCCAAAGGGAGGGCCGAGGAACATTCAGTACTTC.

V and J are TRBV5-1 and TRBJ1-1; D gene ambiguous. The V and J ends lost 1 base and 3 bases respectively, with 16 bases between them. Germline V gene data show CDR1 as SGHRS and CDR2 as YFSETQ. CDR3 length: 16 amino acids. The CDR3 DNA is TGCGCCAGCAGCTTGATGTCAGGTATCTTAGACACTGAAGCTTTCTTT. Translating gives CASSLMSGILDTEAFF.

This clonotype was seen a handful of times. The chain has TRBV28 and TRBJ2-1; a weak D match, TRBD1 (6 bases). The V gene lost 10 bases and the J gene lost 5 bases, with 9 bases spanning the gap. This CDR3 region has 11 residues. From germline, CDR1 is MDHEN and CDR2 SYDVKM. The chain's CDR3 is CATGQNNEQFF. CDR3 DNA: TGTGCCACCGGACAGAACAATGAGCAGTTCTTC.

The V gene is TRBV18, the J gene TRBJ1-2; D perhaps matches TRBD1 (6 bases). The germline V gene has CDR1 KGHSH and CDR2 LQKENI. Trimming stripped 3 bases from V and 3 bases from J, with 14 bases between. CDR3 size: 15 residues. The CDR3 spells CASSPGTTGYYGYTF. The CDR3, as DNA: TGTGCCAGCTCACCGGGGACGACAGGCTACTATGGCTACACCTTC.

The rearrangement joins TRBV11-2 to TRBJ2-1; D may be TRBD1 (5 bases). The V end was cut by 4 bases, the J end by 8 bases, with 15 bases between. There are 14 residues in the CDR3. Germline CDR1 is SGHAT and CDR2 is FQNNGV. DNA for the CDR3: TGTGCCAGCAGCTATCGATCAGGGATAGATGAGCAGTTCTTC. Protein: CASSYRSGIDEQFF.

This clonotype appeared many times. J is TRBJ2-5 and V is TRBV7-6, with D uncertain. Germline V gene lookup returns CDR1 SGHVS and CDR2 FNYEAQ. Trimming stripped 2 bases from V and 6 bases from J, with 19 bases between. The CDR3 totals 16 residues. The CDR3 DNA reads TGTGCCAGCAGCTTAACCCCTTCAGACGAGAGGAAGACCCAGTACTTC. It yields the protein CASSLTPSDERKTQYF.

This clonotype occurred a few times. V is TRBV15 and J is TRBJ2-1; D ambiguous. The germline V gene encodes CDR1 LNHNV and CDR2 YYDKDF (reference sequence). V gave up 6 bases and J gave up 5 bases, with 14 bases separating them. This CDR3 has 14 amino acids. In nucleotides, the CDR3 is TGTGCCACCAGGGCTGACCTAGTGAACAATGAGCAGTTCTTC. Protein: CATRADLVNNEQFF.

V usage is TRBV12-3 or TRBV12-4 and J usage is TRBJ2-7; TRBD2 matches 8 bases. Trimming at V came to 1 base and at J to 4 bases, leaving 9 bases not matched to a gene. This CDR3 has 16 residues. The CDR3 coding sequence is TGTGCCAGCAGTTTAGGCCCTCCGGGACTAGGTTACGAGCAGTACTTC. Its translation is CASSLGPPGLGYEQYF.

The chain employs TRBV12-3 or TRBV12-4 and TRBJ1-6, with a tentative D call TRBD1 (5 bases). There are 15 residues in the CDR3. The V end was cut by 2 bases, the J end by 5 bases, with 10 bases between. DNA for the CDR3: TGTGCCAGCAGTTTATCGGGACCGAATAATTCACCCCTCCACTTT. Its protein is CASSLSGPNNSPLHF.

In this sample, this clonotype turned up many times. The gene calls are TRBV9 and TRBJ2-1; D tentatively fits TRBD1 or TRBD2 (5 bases each). Trimming left V 1 base short and J 0 bases short, with 11 bases between. Germline V CDR1 and CDR2: SGDLS, YYNGEE. This CDR3 has 16 residues. CDR3 DNA sequence: TGTGCCAGCAGCGTAACCCGGGACCGCTCCTACAATGAGCAGTTCTTC. Translation gives CASSVTRDRSYNEQFF.

V and J are TRBV2 and TRBJ2-1; TRBD1 matches at 10 bases. Germline CDR1 and CDR2: SNHLY and FYNNEI. V dropped 5 bases and J dropped 9; count of bases not matched to a gene: 10. CDR3 size: 15 residues. CDR3 DNA sequence: TGTGCCAGCAGTAGGGACAGGGGACGGCGGAGTGAGCAGTTCTTC. As protein: CASSRDRGRRSEQFF.

The sample holds a few counts of this clonotype. This chain uses TRBV12-3 or TRBV12-4 with TRBJ1-1; the D gene is possibly TRBD1 (6 bases). CDR3 length equals 14 residues. V was trimmed by 5 bases and J by 4 bases, leaving 14 bases between them. The CDR3 spells CASSAEGDGTEAFF. DNA for the CDR3: TGTGCCAGCAGTGCCGAGGGGGATGGCACTGAAGCTTTCTTT.

This clonotype was seen a handful of times. This chain joins TRBV5-1 and TRBJ2-7; D gene uncertain. The germline gives CDR1 SGHRS, CDR2 YFSETQ. This CDR3 has 14 residues. Trimming cost V 4 bases and J 3 bases, with 14 bases left between them. The CDR3 DNA follows: TGCGCCAGCAGCCTCCGGACGGCAAACTACGAGCAGTACTTC. It is translated as CASSLRTANYEQYF. The full variable domain, with the rest looked up from reference TRBV5-1 and TRBJ2-7, is KAGVTQTPRYLIKTRGQQVTLSCSPISGHRSVSWYQQTPGQGLQFLFEYFSETQRNKGNFPGRFSGRQFSNSRSEMNVSTLELGDSALYLCASSLRTANYEQYFGPGTRLTVT.

This rearrangement joins TRBV10-1 to TRBJ2-3; 7 bases line up with TRBD1. The CDR3 is made up of 13 amino acids. CDR1 WNHNN and CDR2 SYGVQD come from the germline V gene (reference sequence). V was clipped by 2 bases and J by 4 bases; unmatched bases: 0. This CDR3 is CASSEQGADTQYF. The CDR3 region has the DNA TGCGCCAGCAGTGAGCAGGGGGCAGATACGCAGTATTTT.

Here the CDR3 reads CASSRTTSLDTQYF. CDR3 coding DNA: TGCGCCAGCAGCCGAACCACGTCGCTAGATACGCAGTATTTT. The chain carries TRBV4-1 and TRBJ2-3; no firm D call. CDR1 is MGHRA, CDR2 YSYEKL, per germline. CDR3 size: 14 residues. Trimming left V 4 bases short and J 5 bases short, with 13 bases between.

The chain couples TRBV29-1 to TRBJ2-7; possible D gene TRBD2, 5 bases. Germline V lookup: CDR1 SQVTM, CDR2 ANQGSEA. The germline V and J ends were trimmed by 4 bases and 3 bases, with 13 bases remaining between them. The CDR3 totals 13 residues. CDR3: CSVVEGVVYEQYF. CDR3 DNA sequence: TGCAGCGTTGTTGAGGGTGTTGTCTACGAGCAGTACTTC.